In its sample, the clone carrying this TCR beta chain was seen a few times. Its antigen remains unknown. The assay was immunoSEQ multiplex PCR, and TCRdb's table has in-frame clones only and misses some. The sample yields about 480,000 clones, 87% seen once. This entry comes from a study of Ad26.COV2.S vaccination and SARS-CoV-2 variants. At the level of the study: A participant enrolled in the COV1001 Ad26.COV2.S trial arm provided the sample. The vaccine Ad26.COV2.S was put into the muscle once, or twice with 56 days between. The study's findings and limits: Vaccinees reportedly had broad spike-specific CD8+ and CD4+ T cell responses.

V lost 5 bases and J 2 bases, leaving 9 bases between the germline ends. Germline values: CDR1 SGHNT, CDR2 YENEEA. The CDR3 totals 13 residues. As to treatment: roughly 18 received Ad26.COV2.S at low or high dose, single or two shots; about 5 received placebo; per-sample allocation not given. Material that was analyzed had been drawn on day 63 after the first vaccine or placebo injection. Whoever gave the sample was an adult aged 18-55 years in Boston. The receptor was isolated from a person between 18 and 65 years old who received the Ad26.COV2.S COVID-19 vaccine or a placebo. The gene calls are TRBV11-3 and TRBJ1-1; D not resolved. Sequences were derived from peripheral blood, sampled in a trial of Ad26.COV2.S vaccine versus placebo. CDR3 sequence (DNA): TGTGCCAGCAGCACGACACAAAACACTGAAGCTTTCTTT. Translation: CASSTTQNTEAFF.